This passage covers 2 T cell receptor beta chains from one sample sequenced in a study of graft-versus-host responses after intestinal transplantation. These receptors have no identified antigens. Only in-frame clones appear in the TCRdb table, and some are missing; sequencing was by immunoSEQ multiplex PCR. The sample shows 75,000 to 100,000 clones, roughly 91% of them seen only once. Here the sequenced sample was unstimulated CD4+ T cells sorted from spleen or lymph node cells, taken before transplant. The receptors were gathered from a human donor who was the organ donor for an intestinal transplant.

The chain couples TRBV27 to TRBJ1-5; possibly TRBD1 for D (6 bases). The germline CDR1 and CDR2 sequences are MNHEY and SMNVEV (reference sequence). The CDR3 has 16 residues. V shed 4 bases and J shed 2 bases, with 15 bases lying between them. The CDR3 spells CASSSERGMRNQPQHF. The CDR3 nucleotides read TGTGCCAGCAGTTCCGAAAGGGGGATGCGCAATCAGCCCCAGCATTTT.

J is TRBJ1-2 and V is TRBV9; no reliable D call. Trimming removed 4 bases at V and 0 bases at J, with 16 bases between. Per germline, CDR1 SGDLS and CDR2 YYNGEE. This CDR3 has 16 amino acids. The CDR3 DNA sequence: TGTGCCAGCAGCCCCACGCGAGGGAGAGCTAACTATGGCTACACCTTC. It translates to CASSPTRGRANYGYTF.